This T cell receptor beta chain was captured in a study of human T cells and chemical hapten exposure. MiXCR, applied by TCRdb to the RACE reads, yields one record per CDR3 protein. This table has 50,000 to 70,000 distinct CDR3 sequences, under 15% appearing once. Stated time point: patch test 3, about 24 weeks after DPC sensitization. As to treatment: therapeutic diphenylcyclopropenone sensitization with weekly scalp DPC. The CDR3 totals 13 residues. Trimming cost V 6 bases and J 6 bases; bases outside gene matches: 3. Germline V gene lookup returns CDR1 MNHNY and CDR2 SVGAGI (reference sequence). The starting material was whole blood, obtained in connection with sensitization to the hapten diphenylcyclopropenone (DPC). The chain has TRBV6-6 and TRBJ2-2; 8 positions match TRBD1. This TCR was recovered from a man younger than 45 with alopecia areata. Some clones in this sample may be carry-over from other donors' samples. The CDR3 region is CASSWTGSGELFF. CDR3 bases: TGTGCCAGCAGCTGGACAGGGTCCGGGGAGCTGTTTTTT.